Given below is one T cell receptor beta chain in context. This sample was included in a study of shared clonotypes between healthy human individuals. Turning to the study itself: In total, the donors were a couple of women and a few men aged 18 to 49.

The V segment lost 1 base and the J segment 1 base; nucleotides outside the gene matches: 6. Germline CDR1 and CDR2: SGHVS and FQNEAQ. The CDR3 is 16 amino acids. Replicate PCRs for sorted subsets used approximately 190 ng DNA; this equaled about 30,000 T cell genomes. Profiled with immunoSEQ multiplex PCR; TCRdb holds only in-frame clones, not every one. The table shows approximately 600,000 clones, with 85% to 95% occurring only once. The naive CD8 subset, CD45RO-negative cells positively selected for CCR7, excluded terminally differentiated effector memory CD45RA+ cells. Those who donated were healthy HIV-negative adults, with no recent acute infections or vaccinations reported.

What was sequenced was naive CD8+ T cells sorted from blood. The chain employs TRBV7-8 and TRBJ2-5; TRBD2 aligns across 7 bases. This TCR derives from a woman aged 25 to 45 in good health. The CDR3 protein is CASSLETRETQETQYF. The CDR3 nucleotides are TGTGCCAGCAGCTTAGAAACGCGGGAGACCCAAGAGACCCAGTACTTC. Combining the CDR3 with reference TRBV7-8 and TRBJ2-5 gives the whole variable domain GAGVSQSPRYKVAKRGQDVALRCDPISGHVSLFWYQQALGQGPEFLTYFQNEAQLDKSGLPSDRFFAERPEGSVSTLKIQRTQQEDSAVYLCASSLETRETQETQYFGPGTRLLVL.